The 11 T cell receptor beta chains in this list originate from one sample, sequenced in a study of cytomegalovirus exposure and HLA in healthy donors. Vbeta (60) and Jbeta (13) primers were used in the PCR. Sequencing was performed with immunoSEQ multiplex PCR; in TCRdb, only in-frame clones are kept and a portion is missing. The sample carries about 170,000 clones, approximately 80% recorded once. The sequencing input was PBMCs. The receptors shown here come from a woman between 50 and 59 years old in good health and CMV-seropositive.

The CDR3 reads CASSLLAGANEQYF. The CDR3 coding sequence is TGTGCCAGCAGCTTACTAGCGGGAGCGAACGAGCAGTACTTC. This chain links TRBV7-8 with TRBJ2-7; 10 bases agree with TRBD2. The CDR3 runs to 14 residues. Germline lookup yields CDR1 SGHVS and CDR2 FQNEAQ. Germline trimming cut 2 bases from V and 5 bases from J; bases unmatched to any gene: 3.

This clone appeared a few times. CDR3 sequence: CASTSFPRDRGELFF. CDR3 nucleotide sequence: TGTGCCAGCACGTCTTTCCCCAGGGATCGCGGGGAGCTGTTTTTT. The gene calls are TRBV2 and TRBJ2-2, with TRBD1 as a possible D gene (5 bases). CDR3 length: 15 residues. V dropped 7 bases and J dropped 7 bases, with 19 bases sitting between them. Germline loops: CDR1 SNHLY, CDR2 FYNNEI.

The chain uses TRBV6-6 and TRBJ2-7; TRBD2 matches at 8 bases. The CDR3 extends over 15 amino acids. V shed 6 bases and J 5 bases; nucleotides not matched to a gene: 12. Germline-derived CDR1 and CDR2 are MNHNY and SVGAGI (reference sequence). In DNA, the CDR3 is TGTGCCAGCAGCTTCGCTAGCGGGCCTACGGACGAGCAGTACTTC. It yields the protein CASSFASGPTDEQYF.

The chain uses TRBV6-5 and TRBJ2-7; a weak D match, TRBD1 (5 bases). V was shortened by 5 bases and J by 1 base, with 12 bases between the two germline ends. Germline-derived CDR1 and CDR2 are MNHEY and SVGAGI. The CDR3 runs to 14 residues. CDR3 nucleotide sequence: TGTGCCAGCAGTCCGAGGTACAGGTCCTACGAGCAGTACTTC. Amino acids: CASSPRYRSYEQYF.

The J gene is TRBJ2-1, the V gene TRBV4-3; TRBD2 matches 11 bases. The CDR3 is 19 residues long. V dropped 1 base and J dropped 7; count of bases not matched to a gene: 15. Germline CDR1 LGHNA, CDR2 YSLEER. The CDR3 DNA sequence: TGCGCCAGCAGCCAAGTCGGATCGGGTACTAGCGGGAGCTCGAATGAGCAGTTCTTC. It codes for CASSQVGSGTSGSSNEQFF.

This clone was found a few times. The chain employs TRBV7-9 and TRBJ1-2, with D possibly matching TRBD1 (6 bases). V lost 11 bases to trimming and J lost 4 bases, with 14 bases between them. The CDR3 is 12 residues long. Germline V gene lookup returns CDR1 SEHNR and CDR2 FQNEAQ (reference sequence). As DNA, the CDR3 is TGTGCCCAGAACAGGGCCACCTATGGCTACACCTTC. As protein: CAQNRATYGYTF.

The rearrangement links TRBV7-8 to TRBJ1-2, with TRBD1 matching over 9 bases. V was clipped by 3 bases and J by 4 bases; unmatched bases: 3. The CDR3 loop spans 14 amino acids. In germline, CDR1 is SGHVS, CDR2 FQNEAQ. For the CDR3, the DNA is TGTGCCAGCAGCTTCGACAGGGGGAGCTATGGCTACACCTTC. Residues: CASSFDRGSYGYTF.

This sequence joins TRBV7-2 and TRBJ1-2, with 7 nucleotides matching TRBD1. Germline values: CDR1 SGHTA, CDR2 FQGNSA. After removal of 4 bases from V and 2 bases from J, the junction contained 10 bases not matched to a gene. The CDR3 runs to 16 residues. CDR3 nucleotides: TGTGCCAGCAGCTCCCAAGTCAGGGGGTCCAACTATGGCTACACCTTC. Encoded protein: CASSSQVRGSNYGYTF.

This chain connects TRBV5-1 to TRBJ2-1; D is unclear. V lost 5 bases and J lost 0, with 12 bases in between. The CDR3 length is 15 residues. The germline V gene encodes CDR1 SGHRS and CDR2 YFSETQ. The CDR3 coding sequence is TGCGCCAGCAGTCTTCGGGTTAGCTCCTACAATGAGCAGTTCTTC. Translating it yields CASSLRVSSYNEQFF. Combining the CDR3 with reference TRBV5-1 and TRBJ2-1 gives the whole variable domain KAGVTQTPRYLIKTRGQQVTLSCSPISGHRSVSWYQQTPGQGLQFLFEYFSETQRNKGNFPGRFSGRQFSNSRSEMNVSTLELGDSALYLCASSLRVSSYNEQFFGPGTRLTVL.

V and J are TRBV9 and TRBJ2-7, with a possible D match to TRBD2 (5 bases). Germline values: CDR1 SGDLS, CDR2 YYNGEE. This CDR3 has 14 amino acids. The V end was cut by 4 bases, the J end by 2 bases, with 13 bases between. As DNA, the CDR3 is TGTGCCAGCAGCCCGGAGGCGTTTACCTACGAGCAGTACTTC. It specifies CASSPEAFTYEQYF.

The genes are TRBV13 and TRBJ1-1; 8 positions agree with TRBD1. Losses at the gene ends were 1 base for V and 2 bases for J; bases not matched to a gene: 3. The CDR3 covers 15 residues. Germline CDR1 reads PRHDT; CDR2 reads FYEKMQ (reference sequence). Here the CDR3 DNA reads TGTGCCAGCAGCTTAGACGGACAGGGAAACACTGAAGCTTTCTTT. Its protein product is CASSLDGQGNTEAFF. Full variable domain (outside the CDR3, taken from reference TRBV13 and TRBJ1-1): AAGVIQSPRHLIKEKRETATLKCYPIPRHDTVYWYQQGPGQDPQFLISFYEKMQSDKGSIPDRFSAQQFSDYHSELNMSSLELGDSALYFCASSLDGQGNTEAFFGQGTRLTVV.